A selection of T cell receptor beta chains follows, all from one sample in a study of cytomegalovirus exposure and HLA in healthy donors. TCRdb's table, derived via immunoSEQ multiplex PCR, lists solely in-frame clones and lacks some. Among about 190,000 clones, more than 75% were seen once, and the ten largest hold about 2.6%. Sequenced: PBMCs. These receptors were taken from a woman between 45 and 60 years old in good health and CMV-seropositive. Both conserved end residues are part of each CDR3. D genes are given only for firm matches. Size is omitted from some rows. Given values are once, few, many or a class for expanded clones.

14	-	-	TRBV9	TRBJ1-1	TGTGCCAGCAGCGTAGAAGCGGCGCAATCTGAAGCTTTCTTT	CASSVEAAQSEAFF
14	-	-	TRBV27	TRBJ2-1	TGTGCCAGCAGTCCACTTGGGGGGGCCTATGAGCAGTTCTTC	CASSPLGGAYEQFF
12	TRBD1	-	TRBV11-3	TRBJ1-1	TGTGCCAGCAGCCGGGACAGGGGGAAGGCTTTCTTT	CASSRDRGKAFF
13	-	-	TRBV4-2	TRBJ2-1	TGTGCCAGCAGCCAAGACGTGAGCGATGAGCAGTTCTTC	CASSQDVSDEQFF
15	-	-	TRBV2	TRBJ1-2	TGTGCCAGCCGTATTACAGGGATCTATCTGTTCGGCTACACCTTC	CASRITGIYLFGYTF
14	-	-	TRBV6-5	TRBJ1-2	TGTGCCAGCAGTTACGGCGGGAGATCGGATGGCTACACCTTC	CASSYGGRSDGYTF
13	TRBD1	-	TRBV6-6	TRBJ1-2	TGTGCCAGCAGTGCCCGGGACAGTTATGGCTACACCTTC	CASSARDSYGYTF
12	-	-	TRBV6-1	TRBJ2-5	TGTGCAGTCGGAGGAGGCGGGGAGACCCAGTACTTC	CAVGGGGETQYF
15	-	-	TRBV21-1	TRBJ2-1	TGTGCCAGCAGCAAAGCGGAGAGCTCCTACAATGAGCAGTTCTTC	CASSKAESSYNEQFF
15	-	-	TRBV5-1	TRBJ2-7	TGCGCCAGCAGCTTGGGGGGACAAGGGATGCGCGAGCAGTACTTC	CASSLGGQGMREQYF
13	-	few	TRBV7-3	TRBJ2-3	TGTGCCAGCAGCCCCCGGGGGGCGGATACGCAGTATTTT	CASSPRGADTQYF
16	TRBD2	-	TRBV5-1	TRBJ2-1	TGCGCCAGCAGCTTGGGGTGGACTAGCTTGGCGAATGAGCAGTTCTTC	CASSLGWTSLANEQFF
16	TRBD1	-	TRBV30	TRBJ1-5	TGTGCCTGGAGTCGGAGGACAGGGGGCTATCGGCAGCCCCAGCATTTT	CAWSRRTGGYRQPQHF
15	TRBD2	-	TRBV6-6	TRBJ2-5	TGTGCCAGCAGTTTAGCGGGGGGGCCAACAGAGACCCAGTACTTC	CASSLAGGPTETQYF
15	-	-	TRBV28	TRBJ2-7	TGTGCCAGCAGTTTAGTCCAAGGAGTGAGGGCCGAGCAGTACTTC	CASSLVQGVRAEQYF
14	-	-	TRBV10-3	TRBJ2-5	TGTGCCATCAGTGCCGGGGGAAATCAAGAGACCCAGTACTTC	CAISAGGNQETQYF
12	-	once	TRBV30	TRBJ2-7	TGTGCCTGGAGTGGAGATGCCTACGAGCAGTACTTC	CAWSGDAYEQYF
15	-	-	TRBV7-3	TRBJ2-1	TGTGCCAGCAGCTTCGGGCAGGGGGGCCACAATGAGCAGTTCTTC	CASSFGQGGHNEQFF
15	-	-	TRBV2	TRBJ2-2	TGTGCCAGCAATCTTGGGACTTTGAACACCGGGGAGCTGTTTTTT	CASNLGTLNTGELFF
15	TRBD2	-	TRBV5-6	TRBJ2-5	TGTGCCAGCAGCTTGGAGGGGACTAGAACTGTGACCCAGTACTTC	CASSLEGTRTVTQYF
15	-	-	TRBV5-5	TRBJ1-6	TGTGCCAGCAGCCCCAGACAGCTATATAATTCACCCCTCCACTTT	CASSPRQLYNSPLHF
15	TRBD1	-	TRBV7-2	TRBJ1-4	TGTGCCAGCAGCCCATCCGGGACAGGGGGTGAAAAACTGTTTTTT	CASSPSGTGGEKLFF
14	-	-	TRBV19	TRBJ1-1	TGTGCCAGTAGTATAAGGGGGGGGTTCACTGAAGCTTTCTTT	CASSIRGGFTEAFF
14	TRBD2	-	TRBV2	TRBJ2-1	TGTGCCAGCAGTGCGGCGCTAGCGGGGAATGAGCAGTTCTTC	CASSAALAGNEQFF
14	-	-	TRBV16	TRBJ1-2	TGTGCCAGCAGCCCGCGCCGGGATTCGTATGGCTACACCTTC	CASSPRRDSYGYTF
13	-	-	TRBV5-1	TRBJ2-5	TGCGCCAGCTCTCGGGGGTTGGGGGAGACCCAGTACTTC	CASSRGLGETQYF
16	TRBD1	-	TRBV18	TRBJ2-2	TGTGCCAGCTCTCGATCCGGGACAGGGGCGGCCGGGGAGCTGTTTTTT	CASSRSGTGAAGELFF
12	-	-	TRBV19	TRBJ2-1	TGTGCCAGTAATAAGGACAGCAATGAGCAGTTCTTC	CASNKDSNEQFF
14	-	-	TRBV6-6	TRBJ1-2	TGTGCCAGCAGTTACGGGCAGGGGCGGTTTGGCTACACCTTC	CASSYGQGRFGYTF
14	TRBD1	-	TRBV9	TRBJ2-2	TGTGCCAGCAGCTGGGACAGAAACACCGGGGAGCTGTTTTTT	CASSWDRNTGELFF
15	-	-	TRBV7-2	TRBJ2-1	TGTGCCAGCAGCCTAATGACAGGTCCCTACAATGAGCAGTTCTTC	CASSLMTGPYNEQFF
15	-	-	TRBV21-1	TRBJ2-3	TGTGCCAGCAACGAGAAGGGGGCTGGCACAGATACGCAGTATTTT	CASNEKGAGTDTQYF
15	TRBD1	once	TRBV18	TRBJ1-6	TGTGCCAGCTCAGAGGACAGGGGGCTAAGCGCACCCCTCCACTTT	CASSEDRGLSAPLHF
12	-	once	TRBV5-5	TRBJ1-2	TGTGCCAGCAGCTTGGCCGATGGCGGCTACACCTTC	CASSLADGGYTF
15	TRBD2	once	TRBV2	TRBJ2-3	TGTGCCAGCAGTGAACGTGCGGGGGGGAAAGATACGCAGTATTTT	CASSERAGGKDTQYF
16	-	-	TRBV9	TRBJ2-2	TGTGCCAGCAGCGTAGGCCCCAGGGGTGGGACCGGGGAGCTGTTTTTT	CASSVGPRGGTGELFF
14	-	-	TRBV5-1	TRBJ2-2	TGCGCCAGCAGCTTGAGCGGTGACACCGGGGAGCTGTTTTTT	CASSLSGDTGELFF
14	TRBD1	-	TRBV12-5	TRBJ1-1	TGTGCTAGTGGTTTATCAGGGGGCGGCACTGAAGCTTTCTTT	CASGLSGGGTEAFF
12	-	-	TRBV28	TRBJ1-2	TGTGCCAGCAGAGGGACTGTCTATGGCTACACCTTC	CASRGTVYGYTF
17	-	-	TRBV9	TRBJ2-7	TGTGCCAGCAGCGTATCAGTATGGGGCAGGGGAGAGGACGAGCAGTACTTC	CASSVSVWGRGEDEQYF
12	TRBD1	-	TRBV7-9	TRBJ2-5	TGTTCCAGCAGCTTTTCCACCGGGACAGGTTACTTC	CSSSFSTGTGYF
15	-	-	TRBV7-3	TRBJ1-6	TGTGCCAGCAGCCCCCAGGGTTCCTATAATTCACCCCTCCACTTT	CASSPQGSYNSPLHF
14	-	-	TRBV27	TRBJ1-2	TGTGCCAGCAGGGAAAGGGGCCTCGGGTATGGCTACACCTTC	CASRERGLGYGYTF
15	TRBD2	-	TRBV29-1	TRBJ2-7	TGCAGCGCCTACCGGACTAGCGGGGTGGCCTACGAGCAGTACTTC	CSAYRTSGVAYEQYF
14	-	-	TRBV11-3	TRBJ1-1	TGTGCCAGCAGCTTAGATGGGGGGGGCAGTACGGCTTTCTTT	CASSLDGGGSTAFF
14	TRBD2	-	TRBV11-2	TRBJ2-5	TGTGCCAGCAGCTCCGCGGGGGTGGGAGAGACCCAGTACTTC	CASSSAGVGETQYF
15	-	-	TRBV5-4	TRBJ2-1	TGTGCCAGCAGCTTGGTAGCAGGGAACTACAATGAGCAGTTCTTC	CASSLVAGNYNEQFF
16	TRBD2	-	TRBV7-9	TRBJ2-5	TGTGCCAGCAGCTTAGGAACTAGCGGGTTGGGGGAGACCCAGTACTTC	CASSLGTSGLGETQYF
11	-	once	TRBV6-6	TRBJ2-1	TGTGCCAGCAGCTCCCGCGATGAGCAGTTCTTC	CASSSRDEQFF
13	-	-	TRBV7-6	TRBJ2-7	TGTGCCAGCAGCGCCAACTATGGAGGGGAGCAGTACTTC	CASSANYGGEQYF
15	TRBD2	-	TRBV7-2	TRBJ2-3	TGTGCCAGCAGCAGTACCGGGACTAGCGCAAATACGCAGTATTTT	CASSSTGTSANTQYF
12	-	-	TRBV19	TRBJ1-1	TGTGCCAGTAGTATTAGGGGGAGTGAAGCTTTCTTT	CASSIRGSEAFF